This passage covers 19 T cell receptor beta chains from one sample sequenced in a study of T cells in Graves' hyperthyroidism and ophthalmopathy. RNA transcripts served as the template for amplifying TCR beta CDR3 regions. With the HTBI primer set, the TCR CDR3 went through a first round of RT-PCR. TCRdb used MiXCR to reprocess the multiplex PCR reads, holding one entry per CDR3 protein. The data contain fewer than 850,000 distinct CDR3 sequences, roughly 17% of them singletons. Sequenced input: blood. These receptors all stem from a man in his fifties with Graves' hyperthyroidism.

This clonotype was seen a few times. This chain connects TRBV29-1 to TRBJ2-7, with 8 bases aligning to TRBD2. The CDR3 length is 13 residues. With 6 bases clipped from V and 2 bases from J, the junction kept 6 bases outside the gene matches. Germline assignment: CDR1 SQVTM and CDR2 ANQGSEA. This chain's CDR3 is CSVELAGTYEQYF. The DNA for the CDR3 is TGCAGCGTAGAGCTAGCGGGCACCTACGAGCAGTACTTC.

This clonotype appeared many times. This rearrangement joins TRBV3-1 to TRBJ2-1; D gene uncertain. The CDR3 consists of 15 residues. Trimming left V 1 base short and J 5 bases short, with 12 bases between. CDR1 is LGHDT, CDR2 YNNKEL, per germline (reference sequence). The CDR3 coding sequence is TGTGCCAGCAGCCAAGCTTGGGTAGGGAACAATGAGCAGTTCTTC. Its protein product is CASSQAWVGNNEQFF.

This clonotype was counted at least ten times. CDR3 nucleotides: TGTGCCAGCTCACCACCGGCTCAGCGCCAAGAGACCCAGTACTTC. This translates into CASSPPAQRQETQYF. The chain uses TRBV18 and TRBJ2-5; D unresolved. The CDR3 extends over 15 amino acids. V lost 0 bases and J lost 1, with 9 bases in between. CDR1 is KGHSH and CDR2 is LQKENI in the germline V gene.

This clonotype was seen ten or more times. This chain connects TRBV28 to TRBJ2-3; the D gene is possibly TRBD2 (7 bases). This CDR3 spans 18 amino acids. V was shortened by 3 bases and J by 2 bases, with 21 bases between the two germline ends. CDR1 and CDR2 from the germline V gene are MDHEN and SYDVKM. CDR3 DNA sequence: TGTGCCAGCAGTTTGGCGGGGGCCCTTGCCGAATACACAGATACGCAGTATTTT. Residues: CASSLAGALAEYTDTQYF. Full variable domain (missing parts from reference TRBV28 and TRBJ2-3): DVKVTQSSRYLVKRTGEKVFLECVQDMDHENMFWYRQDPGLGLRLIYFSYDVKMKEKGDIPEGYSVSREKKERFSLILESASTNQTSMYLCASSLAGALAEYTDTQYFGPGTRLTVL.

This clonotype showed up just a few times. The chain has TRBV9 and TRBJ2-2; no definite D call. Trimming removed 4 bases at V and 1 base at J, with 11 bases between. The CDR3 consists of 15 residues. Germline CDR1 is SGDLS and CDR2 is YYNGEE. CDR3 sequence: CASSPQLLNTGELFF. In nucleotides, the CDR3 is TGTGCCAGCAGCCCCCAACTTTTGAACACCGGGGAGCTGTTTTTT.

V usage is TRBV12-3 or TRBV12-4 and J usage is TRBJ1-1; a weak D match, TRBD1 (5 bases). V lost 5 bases and J 2 bases, leaving 12 bases between the germline ends. The CDR3 has 14 residues. This chain's CDR3 is CASSGQSVNTEAFF. The CDR3 DNA follows: TGTGCCAGCAGTGGACAATCCGTTAACACTGAAGCTTTCTTT.

Concerning this clonotype itself: Mismatch with germline at one junction end may stem from a read error. The V and J genes are TRBV20-1 and TRBJ1-3; D call uncertain. The CDR3 is made up of 16 amino acids. CDR1 is DFQATT, CDR2 SNEGSKA, per germline (reference sequence). The CDR3 is CSARVPDGLSGNPIYF. The CDR3 DNA is TGCAGTGCTAGAGTACCCGACGGCCTCTCTGGAAACCCCATATATTTT.

The chain links TRBV6-2 or TRBV6-3 to TRBJ2-3; D is undetermined. Deletions cut 6 bases from V and 6 bases from J, with 10 bases between. The CDR3 extends over 12 amino acids. Germline values: CDR1 MNHEY, CDR2 SVGEGT. CDR3 sequence reads: CASRQDSDTQYF. DNA for the CDR3: TGTGCCAGCAGACAAGACTCTGATACGCAGTATTTT.

The chain uses TRBV14 and TRBJ2-2, with 9 bases matching TRBD2. The V gene's germline CDR1 is SGHDN and CDR2 FVKESK. Trimming at V came to 3 bases and at J to 1 base, leaving 9 bases not matched to a gene. This CDR3 has 18 amino acids. This chain's CDR3 is CASSHSSGTNWNTGELFF. CDR3 DNA: TGTGCCAGCAGCCACTCTAGCGGGACGAATTGGAACACCGGGGAGCTGTTTTTT. The complete variable domain, with remaining parts taken from reference TRBV14 and TRBJ2-2, reads EAGVTQFPSHSVIEKGQTVTLRCDPISGHDNLYWYRRVMGKEIKFLLHFVKESKQDESGMPNNRFLAERTGGTYSTLKVQPAELEDSGVYFCASSHSSGTNWNTGELFFGEGSRLTVL.

This chain joins TRBV25-1 and TRBJ1-5; D is unresolved. The CDR3 is 14 residues long. V lost 6 bases and J lost 7, with 16 bases in between. CDR1 is MGHDK and CDR2 is SYGVNS in the germline V gene. CDR3 nucleotide sequence: TGTGCCAGCAGCCCCCTCTCGAGTCAACAGCCCCAGCATTTT. Its translation: CASSPLSSQQPQHF.

This clonotype has just a few counts. The CDR3: CASRVRDSFSYEQYF. CDR3 coding DNA: TGTGCCAGTAGGGTCCGGGACAGTTTCTCCTACGAGCAGTACTTC. The rearrangement joins TRBV19 to TRBJ2-7, with TRBD1 matching over 7 bases. CDR1 and CDR2 from the germline V gene are LNHDA and SQIVND (reference sequence). The trim removed 6 bases at V and 0 bases at J, leaving 8 bases unmatched. There are 15 residues in the CDR3.

This clonotype was seen more than once but under ten times. J is TRBJ1-1 and V is TRBV14, with D perhaps matching TRBD1 (5 bases). CDR1 and CDR2 (germline): SGHDN, FVKESK. This CDR3 spans 15 amino acids. The V and J ends lost 4 bases and 1 base respectively, with 13 bases between them. This CDR3 reads CASSLNRQSNTEAFF. CDR3 DNA sequence: TGTGCCAGCAGCCTCAACCGACAGTCGAACACTGAAGCTTTCTTT.

This clonotype has ten or more counts. The chain has TRBV7-6 and TRBJ2-7, with TRBD2 matching 15 bases. This CDR3 is 15 amino acids long. Losses at the gene ends were 3 bases for V and 4 bases for J; bases not matched to a gene: 1. Germline V gene sequence: CDR1 SGHVS, CDR2 FNYEAQ. CDR3: CASSFGTSGRYEQYF. As DNA, the CDR3 is TGTGCCAGCAGCTTTGGGACTAGCGGGAGGTACGAGCAGTACTTC.

Ten or more counts support this clonotype. J is TRBJ2-1 and V is TRBV6-2 or TRBV6-3; 7 nucleotides line up with TRBD2. CDR1 is MNHEY, CDR2 SVGEGT, per germline. This CDR3 contains 15 residues. J was trimmed by 3 bases and V by 6 bases; bases with no gene match: 8. The DNA of the CDR3 is TGTGCCAGCAGCCTGACTAGCCGGTACTACAATGAGCAGTTCTTC. It encodes CASSLTSRYYNEQFF.

The chain is built from TRBV10-3 and TRBJ1-4; 9 positions match TRBD1. This CDR3 has 13 residues. V trimming: 11 bases; J trimming: 7 bases; junction bases outside the gene matches: 8. Germline V lookup: CDR1 ENHRY, CDR2 SYGVKD. The CDR3, as DNA: TGTGCCTCCGGGACAGGGATGAGTGAAAAACTGTTTTTT. It translates to CASGTGMSEKLFF.

This clonotype was seen many times. V is TRBV28 and J is TRBJ2-4, with TRBD1 matching over 7 bases. V was clipped by 1 base and J by 6 bases; unmatched bases: 3. This CDR3 is 14 amino acids long. The germline gives CDR1 MDHEN, CDR2 SYDVKM. The CDR3 sequence: CASSLSGGGNIQYF. The DNA for the CDR3 is TGTGCCAGCAGTTTATCAGGGGGTGGAAACATTCAGTACTTC. Full variable domain (outside the CDR3, taken from reference TRBV28 and TRBJ2-4): DVKVTQSSRYLVKRTGEKVFLECVQDMDHENMFWYRQDPGLGLRLIYFSYDVKMKEKGDIPEGYSVSREKKERFSLILESASTNQTSMYLCASSLSGGGNIQYFGAGTRLSVL.

A few counts support this clonotype. This chain joins TRBV6-2 or TRBV6-3 and TRBJ1-5; no reliable D call. V was cut by 5 bases and J by 0 bases, with 11 bases left in between. From germline, CDR1 is MNHEY and CDR2 SVGEGT. This CDR3 region has 15 residues. The CDR3 reads CASSDGSYSNQPQHF. The CDR3 nucleotides read TGTGCCAGCAGTGACGGGAGTTATAGCAATCAGCCCCAGCATTTT.

This clonotype was observed many times. V gene TRBV7-8 combines with J gene TRBJ2-1, with D possibly being TRBD2 (6 bases). The CDR3 sequence is 18 residues long. Looked up from germline, CDR1 is SGHVS and CDR2 is FQNEAQ. The germline V and J ends were trimmed by 5 bases and 1 base, with 21 bases remaining between them. The CDR3 region is CASSGSIRSGWSYNEQFF. The CDR3 DNA reads TGTGCCAGCAGCGGTTCCATTCGGAGCGGGTGGTCCTACAATGAGCAGTTCTTC. Full variable domain (rest looked up from reference TRBV7-8 and TRBJ2-1): GAGVSQSPRYKVAKRGQDVALRCDPISGHVSLFWYQQALGQGPEFLTYFQNEAQLDKSGLPSDRFFAERPEGSVSTLKIQRTQQEDSAVYLCASSGSIRSGWSYNEQFFGPGTRLTVL.

CDR3 in amino acids: CASSSRQVQETQYF. In DNA, the CDR3 is TGTGCCAGCAGTTCCAGACAGGTCCAAGAGACCCAGTACTTC. The chain employs TRBV6-1 and TRBJ2-5, with D tentatively TRBD1 (6 bases). The length of the CDR3 is 14 residues. With 5 bases removed from V and 1 base from J, the gap between germline ends came to 11 bases. CDR1 and CDR2 from the germline V gene are MNHNS and SASEGT.